This record concerns one T cell receptor beta chain sequence. CDR3 size: 14 residues. From germline, CDR1 is MDHEN and CDR2 SYDVKM. The V end was cut by 2 bases, the J end by 2 bases, with 9 bases between. This record comes from a study of patients and donors after allogeneic stem cell transplantation. TCRdb itself ran the RT-PCR reads through MiXCR, one entry per CDR3 protein. The top ten clones hold 30% to 35% of a sample with roughly 190,000 distinct CDR3 sequences, around two fifths of them seen once. The sequenced material came from blood, either unsorted or a sorted T cell fraction (not recorded which). V gene TRBV28 combines with J gene TRBJ1-2; D not resolved. The TCR sequence derives from a human donor who was either an allogeneic HSCT recipient or a stem cell or donor lymphocyte infusion donor (not recorded which). It is not recorded whose cells these are; they may come from a transplant donor. As DNA, the CDR3 is TGTGCCAGCAGTTTAGGAGGGCAAAACTATGGCTACACCTTC. Amino acid sequence: CASSLGGQNYGYTF.